Below are 13 T cell receptor beta chains sequenced from a single sample in a study of CD8 T cells in Susac syndrome. When the RNA was reverse transcribed, random hexamers were used with an input of 0.5 to 1 ug. In TCRdb, the immunoSEQ multiplex PCR reads were re-called with MiXCR into one record per CDR3 protein. The sample includes some 48,000 distinct CDR3 sequences, more than 85% of them seen just once. Sequenced material: CD8+ T cells from PBMCs. The receptor source for this set is a human donor in good health.

V usage is TRBV7-9 and J usage is TRBJ2-7; 8 positions match TRBD2. Losses at the gene ends were 5 bases for V and 3 bases for J; bases not matched to a gene: 3. CDR3 size: 13 residues. CDR1 and CDR2 from the germline V gene are SEHNR and FQNEAQ (reference sequence). CDR3 DNA sequence: TGTGCCAGCAGCATGGGACTAGGCTACGAGCAGTACTTC. Amino acid sequence: CASSMGLGYEQYF. Supplemented by reference TRBV7-9 and TRBJ2-7, the full variable domain reads DTGVSQNPRHKITKRGQNVTFRCDPISEHNRLYWYRQTLGQGPEFLTYFQNEAQLEKSRLLSDRFSAERPKGSFSTLEIQRTEQGDSAMYLCASSMGLGYEQYFGPGTRLTVT.

Here the CDR3 reads CAISESEGGNYNEQFF. CDR3 sequence (DNA): TGTGCCATCAGTGAGTCGGAGGGGGGAAACTACAATGAGCAGTTCTTC. The V and J genes are TRBV10-3 and TRBJ2-1; D may correspond to TRBD1 or TRBD2 (6 bases each). The V and J ends lost 0 bases and 3 bases respectively, with 12 bases between them. The CDR3 has 16 amino acids. From germline, CDR1 is ENHRY and CDR2 SYGVKD.

This chain links TRBV2 with TRBJ2-7, with no clear D. The CDR3 is made up of 13 amino acids. V was clipped by 3 bases and J by 1 base, with 7 bases between them. In germline, CDR1 is SNHLY, CDR2 FYNNEI. The CDR3 nucleotides read TGTGCCAGCAGTGATCTTACATCCTACGAGCAGTACTTC. As protein: CASSDLTSYEQYF. The whole variable domain, remainder taken from reference TRBV2 and TRBJ2-7, is EPEVTQTPSHQVTQMGQEVILRCVPISNHLYFYWYRQILGQKVEFLVSFYNNEISEKSEIFDDQFSVERPDGSNFTLKIRSTKLEDSAMYFCASSDLTSYEQYFGPGTRLTVT.

This clonotype was picked up one time. V usage is TRBV29-1 and J usage is TRBJ1-1; tentative D call: TRBD1 (6 bases). Germline V lookup: CDR1 SQVTM, CDR2 ANQGSEA. This CDR3 is built from 11 residues. V gave up 7 bases and J gave up 3 bases, with 9 bases separating them. Here the CDR3 DNA reads TGCAGCGACGCAGGGGACACTGAAGCTTTCTTT. It codes for CSDAGDTEAFF.

CDR3 in amino acids: CSARDMGLAVTDTQYF. In DNA, the CDR3 is TGCAGTGCTAGAGATATGGGACTAGCGGTCACAGATACGCAGTATTTT. The V call is TRBV20-1, the J call TRBJ2-3, with TRBD2 matching 11 bases. Germline V lookup: CDR1 DFQATT, CDR2 SNEGSKA (reference sequence). V gave up 0 bases and J gave up 2 bases; unmatched junction bases: 4. The length of the CDR3 is 16 residues.

The V and J genes are TRBV4-3 and TRBJ2-1; D could derive from TRBD1 or TRBD2 (7 bases each). The germline gives CDR1 LGHNA, CDR2 YSLEER. The CDR3 is 15 amino acids. V lost 4 bases, J lost 8 bases, and 18 bases lay in between. CDR3 DNA sequence: TGCGCCAGCAGCCCCCGACCAGGGGGAGGGCATGAGCAGTTCTTC. Translation: CASSPRPGGGHEQFF.

The V gene is TRBV5-6, the J gene TRBJ2-2; 7 bases agree with TRBD2. This CDR3 has 17 amino acids. Losses at the gene ends were 0 bases for V and 6 bases for J; bases not matched to a gene: 11. Germline-derived CDR1 and CDR2 are SGHDT and YYEEEE. In nucleotides, the CDR3 is TGTGCCAGCAGCTTGGGGGGGGGACTACCTTTTCCCGGGGAGCTGTTTTTT. Translating it yields CASSLGGGLPFPGELFF.

The V call is TRBV29-1, the J call TRBJ1-2; D is uncertain. The CDR3 consists of 11 residues. The germline V gene encodes CDR1 SQVTM and CDR2 ANQGSEA. The V end lost 2 bases, the J end lost 5 bases, and 6 bases lay between the germline ends. The CDR3 nucleotides are TGCAGCGTTGAAAAGGAGTATGGCTACACCTTC. Its protein product is CSVEKEYGYTF.

This chain links TRBV30 with TRBJ2-2, with TRBD2 matching 12 bases. This CDR3 comprises 19 residues. Germline-derived CDR1 and CDR2 are GTSNPN and SVGIG (reference sequence). V dropped 0 bases and J dropped 3; count of bases not matched to a gene: 11. CDR3 residues: CAWSVPGRLAGVYTGELFF. CDR3 coding DNA: TGTGCCTGGAGTGTACCGGGTCGACTAGCGGGAGTTTACACCGGGGAGCTGTTTTTT.

The chain links TRBV29-1 to TRBJ2-1, with TRBD1 identical over 7 bases. The J segment lost 3 bases and the V segment lost 7 bases, leaving 6 bases of the junction unmatched. CDR1 is SQVTM and CDR2 is ANQGSEA in the germline V gene. The CDR3 runs to 13 residues. DNA for the CDR3: TGCAGCGGAACCGGGACAGACTACAATGAGCAGTTCTTC. It translates to CSGTGTDYNEQFF.

The chain is built from TRBV27 and TRBJ2-6; D is perhaps TRBD1 or TRBD2 (6 bases each). Germline V gene sequence: CDR1 MNHEY, CDR2 SMNVEV (reference sequence). There are 15 residues in the CDR3. Deletions cut 7 bases from V and 0 bases from J, with 10 bases between. CDR3 sequence (DNA): TGTGCCAGCAAGGGGGGTCTCTCTGGGGCCAACGTCCTGACTTTC. This codes for CASKGGLSGANVLTF.

The rearrangement joins TRBV5-1 to TRBJ1-2, with 10 bases fitting TRBD1. Germline V CDR1 and CDR2: SGHRS, YFSETQ. V dropped 4 bases and J dropped 8; count of bases not matched to a gene: 5. The CDR3 sequence is 13 residues long. CDR3 sequence: CASSVTGGDGYTF. The CDR3 coding sequence is TGCGCCAGCAGCGTGACAGGGGGCGACGGCTACACCTTC.

This clonotype was seen only once. This chain links TRBV9 with TRBJ2-7; 7 bases align to TRBD2. Germline-derived CDR1 and CDR2 are SGDLS and YYNGEE. The CDR3 covers 16 residues. V lost 0 bases to trimming and J lost 6 bases; unmatched junction nucleotides: 12. Written as DNA, the CDR3 is TGTGCCAGCAGCGTAGCTCCGGCTAGCGGACCCACCGAGCAGTACTTC. Its translation is CASSVAPASGPTEQYF.